These 26 T cell receptor beta chains came from one sample sequenced in a study of glioma-infiltrating T cells after dendritic cell vaccination. Noted time point: after dendritic cell vaccination, including at tumor progression/relapse. Data came from immunoSEQ multiplex PCR; TCRdb stores just in-frame clones and leaves some out. This table holds tens of thousands of clones, around 85% found once. The material sequenced was blood, taken after dendritic cell vaccination. These receptors were obtained from a human donor with glioblastoma.

V usage is TRBV2 and J usage is TRBJ1-5, with TRBD1 matching over 9 bases. V lost 5 bases, J lost 4 bases, and 3 bases stayed unmatched. The CDR3 is 14 residues long. Germline V lookup: CDR1 SNHLY, CDR2 FYNNEI. The CDR3 here is CASSTGGFNQPQHF. The DNA of the CDR3 is TGTGCCAGCAGTACAGGGGGCTTTAATCAGCCCCAGCATTTT.

The rearrangement links TRBV6-5 to TRBJ1-2; D possibly corresponds to TRBD1 (6 bases). The CDR3 length is 13 residues. Germline loops: CDR1 MNHEY, CDR2 SVGAGI. V was clipped by 6 bases and J by 4 bases, with 12 bases between them. CDR3 residues: CASRLTGSYGYTF. The CDR3, as DNA: TGTGCCAGCAGATTGACAGGTTCCTATGGCTACACCTTC.

This chain uses TRBV19 with TRBJ1-1, with 9 nucleotides matching TRBD1. Germline V lookup: CDR1 LNHDA, CDR2 SQIVND (reference sequence). V lost 7 bases, J lost 0 bases, and 6 bases stayed unmatched. The CDR3 length is 15 residues. CDR3 residues: CASMPGQGMNTEAFF. The CDR3, as DNA: TGTGCCAGTATGCCGGGACAGGGAATGAACACTGAAGCTTTCTTT. Full variable domain (outside the CDR3, taken from reference TRBV19 and TRBJ1-1): DGGITQSPKYLFRKEGQNVTLSCEQNLNHDAMYWYRQDPGQGLRLIYYSQIVNDFQKGDIAEGYSVSREKKESFPLTVTSAQKNPTAFYLCASMPGQGMNTEAFFGQGTRLTVV.

This chain links TRBV5-1 with TRBJ2-3; 7 bases align to TRBD2. CDR3 length: 14 amino acids. V shed 6 bases, J shed 1 base, and the junction held 5 bases outside the gene matches. Germline lookup yields CDR1 SGHRS and CDR2 YFSETQ. CDR3 sequence (DNA): TGCGCCAGCAAACGACTAGCTGGCACAGATACGCAGTATTTT. Translation gives CASKRLAGTDTQYF.

This chain links TRBV27 with TRBJ1-2; D is perhaps TRBD1 (5 bases). This CDR3 is built from 14 residues. Trimming pared 6 bases from V and 0 bases from J, leaving 11 bases between. From germline, CDR1 is MNHEY and CDR2 SMNVEV (reference sequence). The CDR3 bases are TGTGCCAGCAGACTAACAGGAACTAACTATGGCTACACCTTC. Amino acid sequence: CASRLTGTNYGYTF.

This rearrangement joins TRBV6-5 to TRBJ1-2, with D possibly TRBD1 on 5 matching bases. Germline V gene lookup returns CDR1 MNHEY and CDR2 SVGAGI. The germline V and J ends were trimmed by 2 bases and 1 base, with 5 bases remaining between them. This CDR3 spans 13 amino acids. The CDR3 DNA sequence: TGTGCCAGCAGTTACCAGGGTAACTATGGCTACACCTTC. Amino acid sequence: CASSYQGNYGYTF.

The chain uses TRBV5-6 and TRBJ1-3, with TRBD1 matching 7 bases. CDR1 is SGHDT, CDR2 YYEEEE, per germline. The CDR3 is made up of 16 amino acids. V shed 0 bases, J shed 3 bases, and the junction held 6 bases outside the gene matches. The CDR3 here is CASSLETTGVGNTIYF. The CDR3 nucleotides read TGTGCCAGCAGCTTGGAAACCACAGGGGTTGGAAACACCATATATTTT.

V gene TRBV9 combines with J gene TRBJ2-5, with 8 bases fitting TRBD2. The last part of the DNA fits TRBJ2-7 better; the J call may be wrong. This CDR3 contains 15 residues. Germline CDR1 SGDLS, CDR2 YYNGEE. CDR3 sequence (DNA): TGTGCCAGCAGCGTAGCGATTAGCGGGGCGTACGAGCAGTACTTC. Translation: CASSVAISGAYEQYF.

The chain couples TRBV28 to TRBJ2-3; D may be TRBD2 (5 bases). The CDR3 is made up of 15 amino acids. CDR1 is MDHEN and CDR2 is SYDVKM in the germline V gene. Trimming pared 3 bases from V and 1 base from J, leaving 11 bases between. DNA of the CDR3: TGTGCCAGCAGTTTTTCTCGGGGAGGCACAGATACGCAGTATTTT. Its translation is CASSFSRGGTDTQYF.

The V and J genes are TRBV5-6 and TRBJ2-1, with 10 bases aligning to TRBD2. CDR3 length: 17 amino acids. Germline V gene lookup returns CDR1 SGHDT and CDR2 YYEEEE. The junction had 8 bases not matched to a gene; V was cut back by 4 bases and J by 1 base. CDR3 DNA: TGTGCCAGCAGCGGGAGCCCTAGCGGGGGTTCCTACAATGAGCAGTTCTTC. Protein product: CASSGSPSGGSYNEQFF.

The V and J genes are TRBV5-1 and TRBJ2-3; D possibly corresponds to TRBD2 (6 bases). CDR1 is SGHRS, CDR2 YFSETQ, per germline. V lost 2 bases and J 3 bases, leaving 16 bases between the germline ends. This CDR3 spans 16 amino acids. CDR3 in amino acids: CASSLRENLWTDTQYF. Here the CDR3 DNA reads TGCGCCAGCAGCTTACGGGAGAACTTATGGACAGATACGCAGTATTTT. Filled out from reference TRBV5-1 and TRBJ2-3, the complete variable domain reads KAGVTQTPRYLIKTRGQQVTLSCSPISGHRSVSWYQQTPGQGLQFLFEYFSETQRNKGNFPGRFSGRQFSNSRSEMNVSTLELGDSALYLCASSLRENLWTDTQYFGPGTRLTVL.

The chain combines TRBV7-2 with TRBJ1-5; D possibly corresponds to TRBD1 (5 bases). The CDR3 has 14 amino acids. The germline gives CDR1 SGHTA, CDR2 FQGNSA. Trimming removed 5 bases from V and 6 bases from J, with 14 bases in between. CDR3 loop: CASSPSGGSQPQHF. The DNA of the CDR3 is TGTGCCAGCAGCCCCTCGGGGGGTTCTCAGCCCCAGCATTTT. The full variable domain, in which reference TRBV7-2 and TRBJ1-5 provide the parts outside the CDR3, is GAGVSQSPSNKVTEKGKDVELRCDPISGHTALYWYRQSLGQGLEFLIYFQGNSAPDKSGLPSDRFSAERTGGSVSTLTIQRTQQEDSAVYLCASSPSGGSQPQHFGDGTRLSIL.

V gene TRBV29-1 combines with J gene TRBJ2-1; possible D gene TRBD2, 6 bases. The CDR3 consists of 14 residues. Germline-derived CDR1 and CDR2 are SQVTM and ANQGSEA. Trimming removed 4 bases from V and 0 bases from J, with 10 bases in between. Written as DNA, the CDR3 is TGCAGCGTTGGCGGTAGCGGCTCCTACAATGAGCAGTTCTTC. The encoded protein is CSVGGSGSYNEQFF.

V is TRBV18 and J is TRBJ2-3; TRBD1 agrees at 7 bases. Trimming removed 7 bases from V and 2 bases from J; junction bases left unmatched: 6. Germline lookup yields CDR1 KGHSH and CDR2 LQKENI. The CDR3 has 14 residues. The CDR3 spells CASLPGQVTDTQYF. For the CDR3, the DNA is TGTGCCAGCTTACCCGGACAGGTCACAGATACGCAGTATTTT.

This chain uses TRBV7-9 with TRBJ2-1, with TRBD2 identical over 8 bases. With V trimmed by 2 bases and J by 10 bases, 1 base remained unmatched. The CDR3 is 12 amino acids. Germline V gene sequence: CDR1 SEHNR, CDR2 FQNEAQ (reference sequence). In nucleotides, the CDR3 is TGTGCCAGCAGCTTAATAGCGGGGGAGCAGTTCTTC. Amino acid sequence: CASSLIAGEQFF.

The chain has TRBV5-8 and TRBJ2-6; the match to TRBD1 covers 7 bases. Germline CDR1 and CDR2: SGHTS and YDEGEE. The CDR3 extends over 18 amino acids. The V and J ends lost 2 bases and 0 bases, in that order; junction bases with no gene match: 8. Here the CDR3 DNA reads TGTGCCAGCAGCTTACCGGGACAGAGATACTCTGGGGCCAACGTCCTGACTTTC. This gives the protein CASSLPGQRYSGANVLTF.

V and J are TRBV7-9 and TRBJ1-4; D might be TRBD1 (6 bases). The V end was cut by 3 bases, the J end by 7 bases, with 12 bases between. Germline V gives CDR1 SEHNR, CDR2 FQNEAQ (reference sequence). The CDR3 is 14 residues long. The CDR3 loop reads CASSFGQGIEKLFF. For the CDR3, the DNA is TGTGCCAGCAGCTTCGGGCAGGGGATTGAAAAACTGTTTTTT.

The CDR3: CASRPGLGLESSYNEQFF. CDR3 nucleotides: TGTGCCAGTAGGCCGGGACTGGGTCTGGAGAGCTCCTACAATGAGCAGTTCTTC. The rearrangement links TRBV19 to TRBJ2-1; D may be TRBD2 (6 bases). Germline assignment: CDR1 LNHDA and CDR2 SQIVND (reference sequence). V was cut by 6 bases and J by 0 bases, with 21 bases left in between. This CDR3 contains 18 residues.

J is TRBJ1-1 and V is TRBV7-3, with 7 bases matching TRBD1. V shed 2 bases, J shed 7 bases, and the junction held 4 bases outside the gene matches. CDR3 length: 13 amino acids. The germline CDR1 and CDR2 sequences are SGHTA and FQGTGA. The CDR3 nucleotides are TGTGCCAGCAGCTTACGGACAGGCAATGAAGCTTTCTTT. Its protein product is CASSLRTGNEAFF.

The V gene is TRBV5-4, the J gene TRBJ2-7; TRBD1 aligns across 10 bases. The CDR3 is 14 residues long. V was pared by 4 bases and J by 3 bases, with 4 bases of the junction left unmatched. The germline V gene has CDR1 SGHNT and CDR2 YYREEE (reference sequence). The CDR3 DNA sequence: TGTGCCAGCAGCCCGGGACAGGGGAGCTACGAGCAGTACTTC. The encoded protein is CASSPGQGSYEQYF.

V gene TRBV6-1 combines with J gene TRBJ2-3; TRBD2 matches 11 bases. V was clipped by 0 bases and J by 3 bases; unmatched bases: 5. CDR1 and CDR2 from the germline V gene are MNHNS and SASEGT. The CDR3 has 17 amino acids. The chain's CDR3 is CASSEAVAGGRTDTQYF. CDR3 in DNA: TGTGCCAGCAGTGAAGCGGTAGCGGGGGGGCGGACAGATACGCAGTATTTT.

The chain carries TRBV28 and TRBJ2-2; weak D call: TRBD2 (5 bases). Trimming removed 7 bases at V and 0 bases at J, with 12 bases between. CDR1 and CDR2 (germline): MDHEN, SYDVKM. The CDR3 is 15 residues long. The CDR3 DNA follows: TGTGCCAGCACCGTTGGAGGATCGAACACCGGGGAGCTGTTTTTT. This codes for CASTVGGSNTGELFF.

In DNA, the CDR3 is TGTGCCACCAAAGACGACAGAAACACCGGGGAGCTGTTTTTT. Translated, it gives CATKDDRNTGELFF. The chain combines TRBV19 with TRBJ2-2; tentatively, D is TRBD1 (5 bases). The CDR3 runs 14 residues. Trimming cost V 10 bases and J 2 bases, with 14 bases left between them. The V gene's germline CDR1 is LNHDA and CDR2 SQIVND (reference sequence). The full variable domain, rest sourced from reference TRBV19 and TRBJ2-2, is DGGITQSPKYLFRKEGQNVTLSCEQNLNHDAMYWYRQDPGQGLRLIYYSQIVNDFQKGDIAEGYSVSREKKESFPLTVTSAQKNPTAFYLCATKDDRNTGELFFGEGSRLTVL.

This clone is medium-sized. This chain joins TRBV28 and TRBJ2-2; D perhaps matches TRBD1 (6 bases). The CDR3 is made up of 16 amino acids. V lost 5 bases and J 4 bases, leaving 17 bases between the germline ends. Germline CDR1 is MDHEN and CDR2 is SYDVKM. CDR3 DNA: TGTGCCAGCAGTCAAACAGGGACCGTAGGCACCGGGGAGCTGTTTTTT. Protein sequence: CASSQTGTVGTGELFF.

DNA of the CDR3: TGTGCCACCAGCAGGGGGGCACAGGGGGCCTACGAGCAGTACTTC. As protein: CATSRGAQGAYEQYF. This sequence joins TRBV15 and TRBJ2-7, with 8 bases lining up with TRBD1. CDR1 and CDR2 from the germline V gene are LNHNV and YYDKDF (reference sequence). CDR3 length: 15 amino acids. The V segment lost 3 bases and the J segment 2 bases; nucleotides outside the gene matches: 6.

This chain connects TRBV4-1 to TRBJ2-2; D possibly corresponds to TRBD1 (5 bases). With 3 bases removed from V and 7 bases from J, the gap between germline ends came to 15 bases. Per the germline V gene, CDR1 is MGHRA and CDR2 is YSYEKL. The CDR3 spans 15 residues. The DNA for the CDR3 is TGCGCCAGCAGCCAGGGGCAGGGATGGAGCGGGGAGCTGTTTTTT. Translating gives CASSQGQGWSGELFF.